This is a list of T cell receptor beta chains from one sample in a study of blood T cell repertoires in COVID-19. Assay used: immunoSEQ multiplex PCR; TCRdb lists only in-frame clones, some missing. The sample includes some 77,000 clones, about 83% seen only once; the top ten take approximately 8%. The specimen was peripheral blood. The receptors come from a man between 25 and 39 years old with acute or convalescent COVID-19. Both conserved end residues are part of each CDR3. D genes are given only for firm matches. Clone size, where shown, is once, few, many, or a class for clones that have expanded.

J | size | D | V | CDR3 | DNA
TRBJ2-1 | once | . | TRBV25-1 | CASRGGGLVNEQFF | TGTGCCAGCAGGGGAGGGGGGCTGGTCAATGAGCAGTTCTTC
TRBJ1-2 | . | . | TRBV27 | CASSFRRDYGYTF | TGTGCCAGCAGTTTCCGCAGGGACTATGGCTACACCTTC
TRBJ1-5 | . | TRBD1 | TRBV19 | CASNLGQGAGQPQHF | TGTGCCAGTAATCTGGGGCAGGGGGCAGGTCAGCCCCAGCATTTT
TRBJ2-7 | once | TRBD2 | TRBV28 | CASRGGSEQYF | TGTGCCAGCAGGGGAGGGAGCGAGCAGTACTTC
TRBJ2-7 | few | TRBD1 | TRBV19 | CASSIGQGTAIYEQYF | TGTGCCAGTAGTATCGGACAGGGGACCGCTATCTACGAGCAGTACTTC
TRBJ1-4 | . | TRBD1 | TRBV7-9 | CASSEQGLGEKLFF | TGTGCCAGCAGCGAACAGGGGCTGGGAGAAAAACTGTTTTTT
TRBJ2-3 | few | . | TRBV18 | CASSPPLRDNTDTQYF | TGTGCCAGCTCACCACCTCTACGCGATAACACAGATACGCAGTATTTT
TRBJ1-6 | . | . | TRBV28 | CASSLSPGRQGVNSPLHF | TGTGCCAGCAGTTTATCCCCGGGCAGGCAGGGTGTTAATTCACCCCTCCACTTT
TRBJ2-1 | . | TRBD2 | TRBV5-8 | CASSGRLAGVRSYNEQFF | TGTGCCAGCAGTGGCCGGCTAGCGGGAGTTAGGTCCTACAATGAGCAGTTCTTC
TRBJ1-2 | once | . | TRBV24-1 | CATSAGSDGYTF | TGTGCCACCAGTGCAGGGTCGGACGGCTACACCTTC
TRBJ2-1 | . | . | TRBV5-1 | CASSLAGEFEQFF | TGCGCCAGCAGCTTGGCAGGGGAGTTTGAGCAGTTCTTC
TRBJ2-2 | . | TRBD1 | TRBV7-9 | CASSPTPGQRNTGELFF | TGTGCCAGCAGCCCCACCCCGGGACAGAGGAACACCGGGGAGCTGTTTTTT
TRBJ2-1 | . | TRBD2 | TRBV7-2 | CASSSRLAGGNEQFF | TGTGCCAGCAGCTCCAGACTAGCGGGAGGGAATGAGCAGTTCTTC
TRBJ2-7 | . | TRBD2 | TRBV7-9 | CASSLSRGRTSTVREQYF | TGTGCCAGCAGCTTAAGCCGCGGGAGGACTAGCACGGTCCGCGAGCAGTACTTC
TRBJ2-1 | . | TRBD2 | TRBV4-1 | CASSQGLAGGGEQFF | TGCGCCAGCAGCCAGGGTTTAGCGGGAGGGGGTGAGCAGTTCTTC
TRBJ1-3 | once | . | TRBV3-1/TRBV3-2 | CASSQGSGNTIYF | TGTGCCAGCAGCCAGGGCTCCGGAAACACCATATATTTT
TRBJ2-5 | . | . | TRBV30 | CAWSLQAVGETQYF | TGTGCCTGGAGTCTACAGGCGGTTGGAGAGACCCAGTACTTC
TRBJ1-2 | few | TRBD1 | TRBV19 | CASSPGTGELSGYTF | TGTGCCAGTAGTCCGGGGACAGGGGAACTCTCTGGCTACACCTTC
TRBJ2-5 | . | . | TRBV11-2 | CASSLVRDQETQYF | TGTGCCAGCAGCTTAGTTCGGGATCAAGAGACCCAGTACTTC
TRBJ2-7 | . | . | TRBV30 | CASHLDVSGEQYF | TGTGCCTCTCACCTTGACGTATCAGGGGAGCAGTACTTC
TRBJ1-3 | . | TRBD1 | TRBV15 | CATSRAYLQGSSGNTIYF | TGTGCCACCAGCAGAGCTTACCTACAGGGGTCGTCTGGAAACACCATATATTTT
TRBJ2-2 | once | . | TRBV10-3 | CAISEMVGAGELFF | TGTGCCATCAGTGAGATGGTGGGAGCCGGGGAGCTGTTTTTT
TRBJ2-1 | . | . | TRBV9 | CASSEGQPYNEQFF | TGTGCCAGCAGCGAGGGGCAACCCTACAATGAGCAGTTCTTC
TRBJ1-5 | . | . | TRBV24-1 | CATSDSGINQPQHF | TGTGCCACCAGTGATTCAGGGATAAATCAGCCCCAGCATTTT
TRBJ1-3 | once | . | TRBV7-2 | CASSPQGRVSNTIYF | TGTGCCAGCAGCCCCCAGGGGCGGGTTTCAAACACCATATATTTT
TRBJ2-7 | . | TRBD2 | TRBV18 | CASQPGGPNYEQYF | TGTGCCAGTCAGCCGGGAGGGCCTAACTACGAGCAGTACTTC
TRBJ1-1 | . | . | TRBV7-9 | CASSLGGVAEAFF | TGTGCCAGCAGCCTGGGGGGAGTGGCTGAAGCTTTCTTT
TRBJ1-1 | . | . | TRBV27 | CASSLLGAGAMNTEAFF | TGTGCCAGCAGCCTACTGGGGGCGGGAGCCATGAACACTGAAGCTTTCTTT
TRBJ1-1 | once | . | TRBV27 | CASSLTRSMNTEAFF | TGTGCCAGCAGTTTAACACGGAGCATGAACACTGAAGCTTTCTTT
TRBJ1-5 | . | TRBD1 | TRBV7-2 | CASSLEGTGANQPQHF | TGTGCCAGCAGCTTAGAGGGGACAGGGGCCAATCAGCCCCAGCATTTT
TRBJ2-1 | . | TRBD2 | TRBV10-2 | CASSESKVAGGRNNEQFF | TGCGCCAGCAGTGAGTCGAAGGTTGCTGGCGGGAGGAACAATGAGCAGTTCTTC
TRBJ2-5 | . | TRBD2 | TRBV9 | CASSVYSGGMETQYF | TGTGCCAGCAGCGTATATAGCGGGGGGATGGAGACCCAGTACTTC
TRBJ1-6 | . | . | TRBV2 | CASSWQDGSPLHF | TGTGCCAGCTCCTGGCAGGATGGTTCACCCCTCCACTTT
TRBJ2-7 | . | TRBD2 | TRBV28 | CASSLAGGPYEQYF | TGTGCCAGCAGTTTAGCGGGAGGGCCTTACGAGCAGTACTTC
TRBJ2-1 | . | TRBD1 | TRBV5-8 | CASSPTLGGGYNEQFF | TGTGCCAGCAGCCCGACGTTAGGGGGCGGCTACAATGAGCAGTTCTTC
TRBJ2-5 | . | . | TRBV2 | CASSVWPQETQYF | TGTGCCAGCAGTGTATGGCCTCAAGAGACCCAGTACTTC
TRBJ1-5 | . | . | TRBV6-2/TRBV6-3 | CASSPTDQPQHF | TGTGCCAGCAGCCCAACGGATCAGCCCCAGCATTTT